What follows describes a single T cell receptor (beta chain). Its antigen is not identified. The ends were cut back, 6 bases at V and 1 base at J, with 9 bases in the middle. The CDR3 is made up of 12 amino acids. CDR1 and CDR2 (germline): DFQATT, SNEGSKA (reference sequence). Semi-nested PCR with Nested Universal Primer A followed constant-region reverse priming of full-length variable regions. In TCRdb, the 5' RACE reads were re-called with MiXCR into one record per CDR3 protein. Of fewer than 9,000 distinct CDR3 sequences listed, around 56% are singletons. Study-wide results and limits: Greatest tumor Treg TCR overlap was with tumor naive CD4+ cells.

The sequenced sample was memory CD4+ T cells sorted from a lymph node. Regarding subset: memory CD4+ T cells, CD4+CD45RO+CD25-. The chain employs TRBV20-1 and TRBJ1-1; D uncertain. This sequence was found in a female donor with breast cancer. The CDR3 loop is CSAWAGNTEAFF. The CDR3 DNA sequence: TGCAGTGCCTGGGCGGGGAACACTGAAGCTTTCTTT.